A single sample gave rise to the 4 T cell receptor beta chains below, sequenced in a study of T cell repertoires in cytomegalovirus infection. TCRdb re-analysed the reads in MiXCR, keeping a single row per CDR3 protein. Here the sample spans some 110,000 distinct CDR3 sequences, about 9.5% being singletons. For these receptors, no antigen is known. Sequencing input: PBMCs, sequenced either directly or after in vitro stimulation (not recorded which). These receptors all stem from a human donor in good health (CMV status not recorded). Some clones in this sample may be carry-over from other donors' samples.

This clonotype was counted ten times or more. This sequence joins TRBV4-3 and TRBJ2-3, with 11 bases lining up with TRBD2. The germline V gene encodes CDR1 LGHNA and CDR2 YSLEER. The length of the CDR3 is 15 residues. The V gene end was trimmed by 4 bases and the J gene end by 3 bases; junction bases not matched to a gene: 3. CDR3 nucleotides: TGCGCCAGCAGCCTTAGGACTAGCGGGACAGATACGCAGTATTTT. Its protein is CASSLRTSGTDTQYF.

The V call is TRBV2, the J call TRBJ2-7; perhaps TRBD1 as D (5 bases). From germline, CDR1 is SNHLY and CDR2 FYNNEI. This CDR3 region has 15 residues. Trimming removed 0 bases at V and 0 bases at J, with 9 bases between. CDR3 sequence reads: CASSEAPGSSYEQYF. Here the CDR3 DNA reads TGTGCCAGCAGTGAAGCCCCAGGGTCCTCCTACGAGCAGTACTTC.

The rearrangement links TRBV5-4 to TRBJ2-2; D remains unclear. Germline V gene lookup returns CDR1 SGHNT and CDR2 YYREEE (reference sequence). The CDR3 has 15 amino acids. Trimming removed 0 bases from V and 1 base from J, with 7 bases in between. CDR3 amino acids: CASSLAGRNTGELFF. CDR3 bases: TGTGCCAGCAGCTTGGCCGGCCGGAACACCGGGGAGCTGTTTTTT.

This clonotype was counted ten times or more. This chain joins TRBV7-9 and TRBJ2-3; D not resolved. V lost 5 bases and J lost 4, with 10 bases in between. The germline CDR1 and CDR2 sequences are SEHNR and FQNEAQ (reference sequence). The CDR3 length is 13 residues. The CDR3, as DNA: TGTGCCAGCAGCGCCATCCTCGCAGATACGCAGTATTTT. It translates to CASSAILADTQYF.